Presented here are 27 T cell receptor beta chains from one specimen sequenced in a study of cytomegalovirus exposure and HLA in healthy donors listed by TCRdb under 2017. Library method: the immunoSEQ multiplex PCR assay. The multiplex PCR relied on a mix of 60 forward primers for TCR Vbeta segments and 13 reverse primers for TCR Jbeta segments. TCRdb stores this immuneACCESS table with in-frame sequences only. Part of the clones is absent; in the studies checked, under half of the shortfall reflects unresolved V genes, and no reason is known for the rest. Here the sample has about 98,000 clones; around two thirds occur a single time. The ten top clones hold about 2% of the sample. The sample taken for sequencing was PBMCs. These receptors came from a male donor in good health and CMV-seronegative.

The chain couples TRBV7-3 to TRBJ2-2; 9 bases line up with TRBD2. Losses at the gene ends were 4 bases for V and 7 bases for J; bases not matched to a gene: 16. The CDR3 runs 18 residues. CDR1 SGHTA and CDR2 FQGTGA come from the germline V gene. DNA for the CDR3: TGTGCCAGCAGCTCCTTCGCGGGAGGGCCGGGCCGGGACGGGGAGCTGTTTTTT. The encoded protein is CASSSFAGGPGRDGELFF.

There are a few counts of this clone. Other DNA sequences in this specimen translate into the identical CDR3. The V and J genes are TRBV29-1 and TRBJ2-7, with TRBD1 matching over 9 bases. The junction had 5 bases not matched to a gene; V was cut back by 6 bases and J by 5 bases. This CDR3 contains 12 residues. From germline, CDR1 is SQVTM and CDR2 ANQGSEA. Here the CDR3 DNA reads TGCAGCGTCCCGACAGGGGGGGACGAGCAGTACTTC. Translation: CSVPTGGDEQYF.

The V gene is TRBV29-1, the J gene TRBJ1-5; D possibly corresponds to TRBD1 (5 bases). The CDR3 is 13 residues long. Deletions cut 6 bases from V and 3 bases from J, with 12 bases between. Germline V gene sequence: CDR1 SQVTM, CDR2 ANQGSEA. Here the CDR3 reads CSVMQGNNQPQHF. Here the CDR3 DNA reads TGCAGCGTCATGCAGGGTAACAATCAGCCCCAGCATTTT.

The chain links TRBV10-3 to TRBJ1-1; perhaps TRBD1 as D (6 bases). Trimming pared 8 bases from V and 0 bases from J, leaving 13 bases between. Germline CDR1 ENHRY, CDR2 SYGVKD. This CDR3 region has 14 residues. CDR3: CAIQGHTMNTEAFF. CDR3 bases: TGTGCCATCCAGGGACACACGATGAACACTGAAGCTTTCTTT.

The V and J genes are TRBV7-6 and TRBJ2-5; possibly TRBD1 for D (6 bases). V was trimmed by 5 bases and J by 4 bases, leaving 17 bases between them. This CDR3 is built from 15 residues. Germline loops: CDR1 SGHVS, CDR2 FNYEAQ. This CDR3 reads CASSPTGSSAETQYF. The DNA for the CDR3 is TGTGCCAGCAGCCCAACAGGGAGTTCGGCAGAGACCCAGTACTTC.

In DNA, the CDR3 is TGTGCCTGGAGTGTATTCGATGAGCAGTTCTTC. Protein: CAWSVFDEQFF. V usage is TRBV30 and J usage is TRBJ2-1; D unresolved. The germline V gene has CDR1 GTSNPN and CDR2 SVGIG (reference sequence). CDR3 length: 11 residues. The V and J ends lost 0 bases and 8 bases respectively, with 5 bases between them.

The V gene is TRBV30, the J gene TRBJ2-2; 12 nucleotides agree with TRBD2. This CDR3 spans 17 amino acids. Looked up from germline, CDR1 is GTSNPN and CDR2 is SVGIG (reference sequence). After removal of 5 bases from V and 4 bases from J, the junction contained 11 bases not matched to a gene. CDR3 nucleotides: TGTGCCTGGGCGAGCGTACTAGCGGGAGGCGGCACCGGGGAGCTGTTTTTT. Its translation is CAWASVLAGGGTGELFF.

The V and J genes are TRBV4-3 and TRBJ1-1, with D possibly TRBD1 on 6 matching bases. Germline CDR1 LGHNA, CDR2 YSLEER. The CDR3 extends over 16 amino acids. V lost 0 bases to trimming and J lost 0 bases, with 11 bases between them. This CDR3 is CASSQDRGGMNTEAFF. The CDR3 DNA reads TGCGCCAGCAGCCAAGACAGGGGAGGGATGAACACTGAAGCTTTCTTT.

The rearrangement links TRBV18 to TRBJ2-1; D is ambiguous. The V gene lost 1 base and the J gene lost 9 bases, with 10 bases spanning the gap. Germline-derived CDR1 and CDR2 are KGHSH and LQKENI. The CDR3 length is 13 residues. In nucleotides, the CDR3 is TGTGCCAGCTCACCACTCGCGCAGCGTGAGCAGTTCTTC. Amino acids: CASSPLAQREQFF.

The chain is built from TRBV7-2 and TRBJ1-1; D gene uncertain. This CDR3 is 15 amino acids long. Trimming took 0 bases from V and 3 from J, leaving 11 bases between them. Germline loops: CDR1 SGHTA, CDR2 FQGNSA. CDR3 bases: TGTGCCAGCAGCTTAGCTCTTACAGATGACACTGAAGCTTTCTTT. Translated: CASSLALTDDTEAFF.

This sequence joins TRBV20-1 and TRBJ1-1; D unresolved. The germline V and J ends were trimmed by 6 bases and 10 bases, with 12 bases remaining between them. Looked up from germline, CDR1 is DFQATT and CDR2 is SNEGSKA (reference sequence). The CDR3 spans 10 residues. The CDR3 region is CSAGVSTAFF. CDR3 bases: TGCAGTGCCGGAGTTTCCACAGCTTTCTTT.

The chain joins TRBV2 to TRBJ1-4, with 8 bases matching TRBD1. The CDR3 loop spans 20 amino acids. Per germline, CDR1 SNHLY and CDR2 FYNNEI. Trimming removed 7 bases from V and 0 bases from J; junction bases left unmatched: 19. The DNA of the CDR3 is TGTGCCAGCACCACACAGGGGGGTTGGTTCTCGGGCGCAACTAATGAAAAACTGTTTTTT. Protein product: CASTTQGGWFSGATNEKLFF.

The chain has TRBV6-5 and TRBJ1-1, with 7 bases that match TRBD1. CDR1 and CDR2 from the germline V gene are MNHEY and SVGAGI. The V segment lost 5 bases and the J segment 2 bases; nucleotides outside the gene matches: 8. The CDR3 runs to 15 residues. The CDR3 sequence: CASSLGTAINTEAFF. CDR3 nucleotides: TGTGCCAGCAGTCTTGGGACAGCCATTAACACTGAAGCTTTCTTT.

The rearrangement joins TRBV27 to TRBJ2-7; weak D call: TRBD1 (5 bases). Germline lookup yields CDR1 MNHEY and CDR2 SMNVEV (reference sequence). The CDR3 sequence is 14 residues long. Trimming cost V 3 bases and J 0 bases, with 9 bases left between them. The CDR3 loop reads CASSLGDSSYEQYF. The CDR3 coding sequence is TGTGCCAGCAGTTTGGGTGACAGCTCCTACGAGCAGTACTTC.

The genes are TRBV7-3 and TRBJ1-1; 8 bases agree with TRBD1. J gave up 2 bases and V 5 bases, and 16 bases lay outside the gene matches. CDR1 is SGHTA and CDR2 is FQGTGA in the germline V gene. The CDR3 consists of 18 residues. Written as DNA, the CDR3 is TGTGCCAGCAGCCCACAGCCTCCAGAACAGGGGGATAACACTGAAGCTTTCTTT. Its translation is CASSPQPPEQGDNTEAFF.

This chain connects TRBV7-2 to TRBJ1-1; D ambiguous. Germline lookup yields CDR1 SGHTA and CDR2 FQGNSA. There are 13 residues in the CDR3. V gave up 11 bases and J gave up 2 bases, with 15 bases separating them. The CDR3 is CASKDSPNTEAFF. The CDR3 nucleotides are TGTGCCTCAAAGGACTCACCTAACACTGAAGCTTTCTTT.

The chain joins TRBV19 to TRBJ2-7; 7 nucleotides align to TRBD1. The V and J ends lost 6 bases and 2 bases, in that order; junction bases with no gene match: 4. This CDR3 has 13 residues. Germline CDR1 is LNHDA and CDR2 is SQIVND (reference sequence). CDR3 residues: CASSRQGPYEQYF. Here the CDR3 DNA reads TGTGCCAGTAGCCGACAGGGACCCTACGAGCAGTACTTC.

The V and J genes are TRBV18 and TRBJ1-5; a weak D match, TRBD1 (5 bases). V dropped 2 bases and J dropped 1 base, with 9 bases sitting between them. CDR3 length: 15 residues. The germline gives CDR1 KGHSH, CDR2 LQKENI. Here the CDR3 DNA reads TGTGCCAGCTCACCATCGCGGGGGAGCAATCAGCCCCAGCATTTT. Translating it yields CASSPSRGSNQPQHF.

The gene calls are TRBV4-3 and TRBJ2-3; D is ambiguous. Germline values: CDR1 LGHNA, CDR2 YSLEER. CDR3 length: 18 residues. V lost 0 bases, J lost 0 bases, and 16 bases lay in between. As DNA, the CDR3 is TGCGCCAGCAGCCAAGACTTTCAGGCCATACCAAGCACAGATACGCAGTATTTT. Its protein is CASSQDFQAIPSTDTQYF.

The chain links TRBV6-6 to TRBJ2-7, with D unresolved. The CDR3 runs to 15 residues. V was cut by 0 bases and J by 4 bases, with 13 bases left in between. The germline V gene encodes CDR1 MNHNY and CDR2 SVGAGI (reference sequence). CDR3 sequence (DNA): TGTGCCAGCAGTTACTCGATCAACACCCCGTACGAGCAGTACTTC. It specifies CASSYSINTPYEQYF.

The genes are TRBV27 and TRBJ1-1; D not resolved. Trimming took off 0 bases at V and 5 bases at J, with 13 bases between the two ends. The CDR3 is 15 residues long. Germline loops: CDR1 MNHEY, CDR2 SMNVEV (reference sequence). The CDR3 sequence: CASSLSPRAYTEAFF. DNA of the CDR3: TGTGCCAGCAGTTTATCTCCCCGCGCATATACTGAAGCTTTCTTT.

The chain links TRBV6-1 to TRBJ2-5; no clear D gene. CDR1 is MNHNS, CDR2 SASEGT, per germline. The CDR3 runs 13 residues. Deletions cut 2 bases from V and 2 bases from J, with 6 bases between. The CDR3 DNA reads as TGTGCCAGCAGTGAACAGGTACAAGAGACCCAGTACTTC. This translates into CASSEQVQETQYF.

This clone appeared once. The rearrangement uses TRBV19 and TRBJ1-4; maybe TRBD1 (5 bases). Trimming stripped 7 bases from V and 8 bases from J, with 14 bases between. In germline, CDR1 is LNHDA, CDR2 SQIVND (reference sequence). The CDR3 covers 13 residues. CDR3 residues: CASTWSGYEKLFF. In DNA, the CDR3 is TGTGCCAGTACCTGGTCAGGGTACGAAAAACTGTTTTTT.

The chain links TRBV9 to TRBJ2-7, with 8 nucleotides matching TRBD2. Germline trimming cut 1 base from V and 6 bases from J; bases unmatched to any gene: 3. CDR3 length: 13 amino acids. In germline, CDR1 is SGDLS, CDR2 YYNGEE. CDR3: CASSVRAGGEQYF. For the CDR3, the DNA is TGTGCCAGCAGCGTAAGGGCGGGGGGCGAGCAGTACTTC.

Notes on this clone: This sample also contains other DNA sequences that code for the same CDR3. V and J are TRBV27 and TRBJ1-1; D is undetermined. The CDR3 is made up of 13 amino acids. Trimming cost V 0 bases and J 4 bases, with 6 bases left between them. The V gene's germline CDR1 is MNHEY and CDR2 SMNVEV (reference sequence). CDR3 loop: CASSLSPGTEAFF. As DNA, the CDR3 is TGTGCCAGCAGTTTATCTCCAGGCACTGAAGCTTTCTTT.

The chain couples TRBV5-1 to TRBJ2-2; D is possibly TRBD1 (6 bases). Germline loops: CDR1 SGHRS, CDR2 YFSETQ. The CDR3 has 17 amino acids. Trimming stripped 0 bases from V and 0 bases from J, with 12 bases between. CDR3 sequence (DNA): TGCGCCAGCAGCTTGGATCGGTACAGGGCGAACACCGGGGAGCTGTTTTTT. It encodes CASSLDRYRANTGELFF.

The genes are TRBV7-9 and TRBJ2-7; D not certain. The CDR3 has 14 residues. The V gene lost 1 base and the J gene lost 3 bases, with 10 bases spanning the gap. Germline CDR1 reads SEHNR; CDR2 reads FQNEAQ (reference sequence). The DNA for the CDR3 is TGTGCCAGCAGCTTAGAACCGGGTTACTACGAGCAGTACTTC. Protein product: CASSLEPGYYEQYF.